These 19 T cell receptor beta chains originate from one sample sequenced in a study of blood T cell repertoires in COVID-19. The repertoire was sequenced with immunoSEQ multiplex PCR; TCRdb's copy has only in-frame clones and lacks some. Of 250,000 to 350,000 clones in the sample, around 87% were seen once. The material sequenced was PBMCs or T cells enriched from blood (not recorded which). Source of these receptors: a woman in her thirties who had recovered from COVID-19.

This chain connects TRBV5-1 to TRBJ2-5; TRBD1 agrees at 7 bases. The germline CDR1 and CDR2 sequences are SGHRS and YFSETQ. The CDR3 totals 16 residues. The V gene end was trimmed by 3 bases and the J gene end by 2 bases; junction bases not matched to a gene: 10. The CDR3 DNA reads TGCGCCAGCAGCTCGTGGAAGACAGGGCATCAAGAGACCCAGTACTTC. Protein: CASSSWKTGHQETQYF.

The chain recombines TRBV20-1 with TRBJ1-1; TRBD1 might be the D (6 bases). This CDR3 contains 11 residues. V shed 0 bases and J shed 7 bases, with 6 bases lying between them. Germline V lookup: CDR1 DFQATT, CDR2 SNEGSKA (reference sequence). CDR3 nucleotides: TGCAGTGCTAGAGACAGGGGTGAAGCTTTCTTT. Its translation: CSARDRGEAFF.

This clone was counted a single time. The rearrangement joins TRBV21-1 to TRBJ1-3; the DNA was not compared with TRBD1, the D call given in the table. TRBV21-1 constitutes a pseudogene. There are 14 residues in the CDR3. The CDR3 spells CASRRQGLGNTIYF. The CDR3 DNA reads as TGTGCCAGCCGGCGACAGGGCTTAGGAAACACCATATATTTT.

The sample holds one count of this clone. The CDR3 coding sequence is TGTGCCAGCAATAGACAGGGGTCCTACGAGCAGTACTTC. Its protein product is CASNRQGSYEQYF. The V and J genes are TRBV9 and TRBJ2-7; 8 bases fit TRBD1. Losses at the gene ends were 6 bases for V and 1 base for J; bases not matched to a gene: 3. The CDR3 runs to 13 residues. Germline CDR1 SGDLS, CDR2 YYNGEE.

The rearrangement uses TRBV6-1 and TRBJ1-2, with D uncertain. This CDR3 is built from 16 residues. Per the germline V gene, CDR1 is MNHNS and CDR2 is SASEGT. Trimming removed 3 bases from V and 8 bases from J, with 22 bases in between. In nucleotides, the CDR3 is TGTGCCAGCAGTGACCCCAGCAGGATCCTCTACTGGGGCTACACCTTC. Amino acid sequence: CASSDPSRILYWGYTF.

The rearrangement links TRBV6-6 to TRBJ1-6, with TRBD1 matching 11 bases. This CDR3 has 14 amino acids. V shed 6 bases and J 10 bases; nucleotides not matched to a gene: 5. Germline assignment: CDR1 MNHNY and CDR2 SVGAGI (reference sequence). CDR3 bases: TGTGCCAGCAGGGGACAGGGGGTCGTGTCACCCCTCCACTTT. This encodes CASRGQGVVSPLHF.

V and J are TRBV4-2 and TRBJ1-5, with TRBD1 matching over 7 bases. This CDR3 is 16 amino acids long. The J segment lost 2 bases and the V segment lost 3 bases, leaving 7 bases of the junction unmatched. Germline lookup yields CDR1 LGHNA and CDR2 YNFKEQ. CDR3 residues: CASSHGGGQGNQPQHF. The CDR3 nucleotides are TGTGCCAGCAGCCACGGGGGCGGACAGGGCAATCAGCCCCAGCATTTT.

The gene calls are TRBV9 and TRBJ1-5; 9 positions agree with TRBD1. The CDR3 has 15 amino acids. With V trimmed by 0 bases and J by 2 bases, 0 bases remained unmatched. In germline, CDR1 is SGDLS, CDR2 YYNGEE. CDR3 nucleotides: TGTGCCAGCAGCGTAGGACAGGGGGGCAATCAGCCCCAGCATTTT. Its protein product is CASSVGQGGNQPQHF.

This clone was seen a handful of times. The chain employs TRBV7-9 and TRBJ2-2, with D unresolved. The V end lost 5 bases, the J end lost 6 bases, and 10 bases lay between the germline ends. The CDR3 contains 13 residues. Germline assignment: CDR1 SEHNR and CDR2 FQNEAQ (reference sequence). The CDR3: CASSPTSSGELFF. Written as DNA, the CDR3 is TGTGCCAGCAGCCCTACCTCGTCCGGGGAGCTGTTTTTT.

This rearrangement joins TRBV11-2 to TRBJ2-7, with 7 bases matching TRBD2. V lost 5 bases to trimming and J lost 0 bases; unmatched junction nucleotides: 7. This CDR3 has 15 residues. Germline CDR1 SGHAT, CDR2 FQNNGV. The CDR3 bases are TGTGCCAGCAGCCCTTACGCGGGGGACTCCTACGAGCAGTACTTC. As protein: CASSPYAGDSYEQYF.

The gene calls are TRBV7-2 and TRBJ1-3; D gene ambiguous. V shed 3 bases and J shed 1 base, with 7 bases lying between them. The length of the CDR3 is 14 residues. Germline CDR1 reads SGHTA; CDR2 reads FQGNSA. CDR3 protein: CASSFPGSGNTIYF. As DNA, the CDR3 is TGTGCCAGCAGCTTCCCAGGATCTGGAAACACCATATATTTT.

The chain links TRBV6-5 to TRBJ1-1; D may be TRBD1 (5 bases). Germline CDR1 MNHEY, CDR2 SVGAGI. This CDR3 is 12 amino acids long. V lost 9 bases, J lost 5 bases, and 13 bases lay in between. CDR3 coding DNA: TGTGCCAGTTCAGGGATACAAACTGAAGCTTTCTTT. Its translation is CASSGIQTEAFF.

This sequence joins TRBV4-2 and TRBJ2-3; tentative D call: TRBD2 (6 bases). CDR1 is LGHNA and CDR2 is YNFKEQ in the germline V gene. With 1 base removed from V and 4 bases from J, the gap between germline ends came to 21 bases. The CDR3 totals 18 residues. The CDR3 sequence is CASSQAFWRGDEADTQYF. The CDR3 DNA is TGTGCCAGCAGCCAAGCCTTCTGGAGGGGCGATGAAGCAGATACGCAGTATTTT.

The sample holds a few counts of this clone. The chain is built from TRBV2 and TRBJ1-2; 8 bases line up with TRBD1. CDR3 size: 13 residues. Germline CDR1 reads SNHLY; CDR2 reads FYNNEI. Unmatched junction bases numbered 12, after V lost 10 bases and J lost 8 bases. The CDR3 reads CATLQGDLSGYTF. In nucleotides, the CDR3 is TGTGCCACCTTACAGGGGGACCTCTCCGGCTACACCTTC.

The rearrangement links TRBV3-1 (or the pseudogene TRBV3-2) to TRBJ1-1; a weak D match, TRBD1 (6 bases). V shed 1 base and J shed 0 bases, with 15 bases lying between them. Germline CDR1 and CDR2: LGHDT and YNNKEL (reference sequence). The CDR3 runs to 17 residues. DNA for the CDR3: TGTGCCAGCAGCCAAGCCCCCGGGACATATGTGAACACTGAAGCTTTCTTT. This encodes CASSQAPGTYVNTEAFF.

This rearrangement joins TRBV7-9 to TRBJ1-1; possible D gene TRBD1, 6 bases. The CDR3 length is 17 residues. The V and J ends lost 9 bases and 0 bases respectively, with 23 bases between them. Germline V lookup: CDR1 SEHNR, CDR2 FQNEAQ (reference sequence). CDR3 DNA: TGTGCCAGTATGGATACTCGGACAGCTAAGATGAACACTGAAGCTTTCTTT. Amino acid sequence: CASMDTRTAKMNTEAFF.

The genes are TRBV7-3 and TRBJ2-1, with 11 bases matching TRBD2. The CDR3 consists of 18 residues. J was trimmed by 0 bases and V by 2 bases; bases with no gene match: 6. The germline V gene encodes CDR1 SGHTA and CDR2 FQGTGA. The CDR3 DNA sequence: TGTGCCAGCAGCTTACTCGGGGGACTAGCGGTCTCCTACAATGAGCAGTTCTTC. Translation: CASSLLGGLAVSYNEQFF. The complete variable domain, with remaining parts taken from reference TRBV7-3 and TRBJ2-1, reads GAGVSQTPSNKVTEKGKYVELRCDPISGHTALYWYRQSLGQGPEFLIYFQGTGAADDSGLPNDRFFAVRPEGSVSTLKIQRTERGDSAVYLCASSLLGGLAVSYNEQFFGPGTRLTVL.

The chain carries TRBV28 and TRBJ2-7, with 13 positions matching TRBD2. This CDR3 is 15 amino acids long. Germline V lookup: CDR1 MDHEN, CDR2 SYDVKM. With V trimmed by 11 bases and J by 0 bases, 7 bases remained unmatched. CDR3 loop: CASRGLAGSSYEQYF. Written as DNA, the CDR3 is TGTGCCTCGAGGGGACTAGCGGGGAGCTCCTACGAGCAGTACTTC.

This clone was observed a single time. The V call is TRBV14, the J call TRBJ2-7, with a weak D call TRBD1 (6 bases). The germline gives CDR1 SGHDN, CDR2 FVKESK. The CDR3 sequence is 15 residues long. V lost 8 bases and J 11 bases, leaving 28 bases between the germline ends. DNA for the CDR3: TGTGCCAGCGCCGCAAGAGGGGGTCTCCGGGGTGTTAAGTACTTC. Translated: CASAARGGLRGVKYF.